Listed below are T cell receptor beta chains from one sample, sequenced in a study of cytomegalovirus exposure and HLA in healthy donors. TCRdb's table, derived via immunoSEQ multiplex PCR, lists solely in-frame clones and lacks some. Counted here are 100,000 or so clones, about 62% occurring once; the ten biggest clones make up under 5.5%. The sequenced material came from PBMCs. These receptors came from a human donor in good health. Each CDR3 is given with its conserved first and last residue. A D gene is named only where the DNA matches it firmly. Clone size is stated in some rows and not others, as once, few, many or a class when expanded.

cdr3_aa	cdr3_nt	clone_size	v_call	j_call	d_call
CASKTSYTQYF	TGTGCCAGCAAAACTTCATACACCCAGTACTTC	NA	TRBV6-1	TRBJ2-5	NA
CASSFIGANYEQYF	TGTGCCAGCAGTTTCATCGGAGCGAACTACGAGCAGTACTTC	NA	TRBV28	TRBJ2-7	NA
CASSLVDRDYGYTF	TGTGCCAGCAGCTTGGTGGACAGAGACTATGGCTACACCTTC	NA	TRBV5-5	TRBJ1-2	NA
CASSIQGQGFISTGELFF	TGTGCCAGTAGTATACAGGGACAGGGATTCATTAGCACCGGGGAGCTGTTTTTT	NA	TRBV19	TRBJ2-2	TRBD1
CASSQLQAGPGNEQFF	TGTGCCAGCAGCCAGCTCCAAGCGGGACCGGGAAATGAGCAGTTCTTC	NA	TRBV4-2	TRBJ2-1	TRBD2
CASSETSGRGYNEQFF	TGTGCCAGCAGTGAAACTAGCGGGAGGGGGTACAATGAGCAGTTCTTC	few	TRBV6-1	TRBJ2-1	TRBD2
CASSIDGWEQYF	TGTGCCAGCAGCATAGACGGGTGGGAGCAGTACTTC	NA	TRBV5-6	TRBJ2-7	NA
CASSVVSGAYNEQFF	TGTGCCAGCAGCGTGGTGAGCGGGGCCTACAATGAGCAGTTCTTC	NA	TRBV7-2	TRBJ2-1	TRBD2
CASSPDRNQPQHF	TGTGCCAGCTCACCGGACAGAAATCAGCCCCAGCATTTT	NA	TRBV18	TRBJ1-5	NA
CASSERQGAAKNIQYF	TGTGCCAGCAGTGAACGACAGGGGGCGGCCAAAAACATTCAGTACTTC	NA	TRBV25-1	TRBJ2-4	TRBD1
CASSVSLQETQYF	TGTGCCAGCAGTGTCAGTCTCCAAGAGACTCAGTACTTC	once	TRBV2	TRBJ2-5	NA
CASSLWGTGPHEQYF	TGTGCCAGCAGCCTTTGGGGGACAGGGCCCCACGAGCAGTACTTC	NA	TRBV7-9	TRBJ2-7	TRBD1
CASSQETGGLYNEQFF	TGCGCCAGCAGCCAAGAAACAGGTGGCCTCTACAATGAGCAGTTCTTC	few	TRBV4-1	TRBJ2-1	NA
CASSSTSGRAGEQYF	TGTGCCAGCTCATCGACTAGCGGGAGGGCCGGAGAGCAGTACTTC	few	TRBV18	TRBJ2-7	TRBD2
CASSNRDSAMNTEAFF	TGTGCCAGCAGCAACCGGGACAGCGCCATGAACACTGAAGCTTTCTTT	NA	TRBV7-9	TRBJ1-1	TRBD1
CASSPQKGLGSSYNEQFF	TGCGCCAGCAGCCCTCAGAAGGGACTAGGGAGCTCCTACAATGAGCAGTTCTTC	once	TRBV4-1	TRBJ2-1	TRBD2
CASSDIAGSSYNEQFF	TGTGCCAGCAGTGACATAGCGGGTAGCTCCTACAATGAGCAGTTCTTC	NA	TRBV25-1	TRBJ2-1	TRBD2
CATSGPQGTTQTF	TGTGCCACCAGCGGACCTCAGGGGACAACCCAAACCTTC	NA	TRBV15	TRBJ1-2	NA
CASSPLLAGGTDTQYF	TGCGCCAGCAGCCCTTTACTAGCGGGTGGCACAGATACGCAGTATTTT	NA	TRBV4-1	TRBJ2-3	TRBD2
CASSQATDMNTEAFF	TGTGCCAGCAGCCAAGCGACAGACATGAACACTGAAGCTTTCTTT	NA	TRBV4-2	TRBJ1-1	NA
CASSLASPRIQGRETQYF	TGTGCCAGCAGCTTAGCGTCCCCCCGAATACAGGGGAGGGAGACCCAGTACTTC	NA	TRBV11-2	TRBJ2-5	NA
CASSSRWGNSPLHF	TGTGCCAGCAGCTCCCGGTGGGGCAATTCACCCCTCCACTTT	NA	TRBV5-6	TRBJ1-6	NA
CASSQGGQGLYEQYF	TGTGCCAGCAGTCAAGGAGGACAGGGCTTGTACGAGCAGTACTTC	NA	TRBV6-5	TRBJ2-7	TRBD1
CASSAGQFPYEQYF	TGTGCCAGCAGTGCTGGACAGTTCCCCTACGAGCAGTACTTC	NA	TRBV2	TRBJ2-7	NA
CATSRVPTSYNEQFF	TGTGCCACCAGCAGAGTACCCACTAGCTACAATGAGCAGTTCTTC	few	TRBV15	TRBJ2-1	NA
CAWSLPGLEQFF	TGTGCCTGGAGTCTCCCGGGTCTTGAGCAGTTCTTC	few	TRBV30	TRBJ2-1	NA
CAWNFGDIGRATDTQYF	TGTGCCTGGAACTTCGGGGATATTGGGAGGGCAACAGATACGCAGTATTTT	NA	TRBV30	TRBJ2-3	TRBD2